These T cell receptor beta chains were read from a single sample in a study of cytotoxic CD8 clonotypes in ibrutinib-treated CLL. Measured with immunoSEQ multiplex PCR; TCRdb has only the in-frame clones, and not every one. The sample has some 200,000 clones, more than 70% seen once. This specimen was PBMCs, taken after 12 months of ibrutinib treatment. These receptor sequences come from a human donor with chronic lymphocytic leukemia. Both conserved end residues are part of each CDR3. The D gene is left open where the match is weak. Clone size, where shown, is once, few, many, or a class for clones that have expanded.

cdr3_length: 13; v_call: TRBV10-2; j_call: TRBJ1-5; clone_size: many; d_call: .; cdr3_aa: CASRGGEYQPQHF; cdr3_nt: TGCGCCAGCAGGGGGGGGGAGTATCAGCCCCAGCATTTT
cdr3_length: 14; v_call: TRBV5-1; j_call: TRBJ2-7; clone_size: .; d_call: .; cdr3_aa: CASSLVSPTYEQYF; cdr3_nt: TGCGCCAGCAGCTTGGTTAGCCCTACCTACGAGCAGTACTTC
cdr3_length: 15; v_call: TRBV13; j_call: TRBJ1-4; clone_size: .; d_call: TRBD1; cdr3_aa: CASSSRQGGGEKLFF; cdr3_nt: TGTGCCAGCAGCTCCCGACAGGGGGGAGGTGAAAAACTGTTTTTT
cdr3_length: 14; v_call: TRBV13; j_call: TRBJ1-1; clone_size: .; d_call: .; cdr3_aa: CASSSTAVGTEAFF; cdr3_nt: TGTGCCAGCAGCTCGACAGCGGTTGGGACTGAAGCTTTCTTT
cdr3_length: 13; v_call: TRBV10-1; j_call: TRBJ1-2; clone_size: .; d_call: .; cdr3_aa: CASSERQDYGYTF; cdr3_nt: TGCGCCAGCAGTGAACGCCAGGACTATGGCTACACCTTC
cdr3_length: 16; v_call: TRBV4-1; j_call: TRBJ2-1; clone_size: .; d_call: TRBD1; cdr3_aa: CASSQDWDSLFHEQFF; cdr3_nt: TGCGCCAGCAGCCAAGATTGGGACAGTCTTTTCCATGAGCAGTTCTTC
cdr3_length: 13; v_call: TRBV6-1; j_call: TRBJ1-2; clone_size: .; d_call: .; cdr3_aa: CASSEAGVFGYTF; cdr3_nt: TGTGCCAGCAGTGAGGCGGGAGTGTTCGGCTACACCTTC
cdr3_length: 15; v_call: TRBV6-6; j_call: TRBJ1-2; clone_size: few; d_call: TRBD1; cdr3_aa: CASSPGTGNNYGYTF; cdr3_nt: TGTGCCAGCAGTCCCGGGACAGGGAATAACTATGGCTACACCTTC
cdr3_length: 15; v_call: TRBV6-5; j_call: TRBJ2-1; clone_size: .; d_call: TRBD2; cdr3_aa: CATSRSGGPLNEQFF; cdr3_nt: TGTGCCACCAGTCGGAGCGGGGGGCCCCTCAATGAGCAGTTCTTC
cdr3_length: 13; v_call: TRBV5-1; j_call: TRBJ2-7; clone_size: .; d_call: .; cdr3_aa: CASSPGASVTQYF; cdr3_nt: TGCGCCAGCAGCCCCGGGGCATCCGTAACACAGTACTTC
cdr3_length: 14; v_call: TRBV2; j_call: TRBJ2-7; clone_size: once; d_call: .; cdr3_aa: CASSGGARFYEQYF; cdr3_nt: TGTGCCAGCAGTGGGGGGGCACGATTCTACGAGCAGTACTTC
cdr3_length: 13; v_call: TRBV27; j_call: TRBJ2-7; clone_size: .; d_call: TRBD1; cdr3_aa: CATRDSQRDEQYF; cdr3_nt: TGTGCCACCCGGGACAGCCAGAGGGACGAGCAGTACTTC
cdr3_length: 17; v_call: TRBV28; j_call: TRBJ1-5; clone_size: .; d_call: .; cdr3_aa: CASSSGTLIWGNQPQHF; cdr3_nt: TGTGCCAGCAGTTCTGGGACACTCATTTGGGGCAATCAGCCCCAGCATTTT
cdr3_length: 16; v_call: TRBV6-1; j_call: TRBJ2-1; clone_size: .; d_call: .; cdr3_aa: CASSAASSVNYNEQFF; cdr3_nt: TGTGCCAGCAGTGCGGCTAGTAGCGTAAACTACAATGAGCAGTTCTTC
cdr3_length: 15; v_call: TRBV10-3; j_call: TRBJ1-2; clone_size: .; d_call: .; cdr3_aa: CAISELVGGDYGYTF; cdr3_nt: TGTGCCATCAGTGAACTAGTTGGAGGGGACTATGGCTACACCTTC
cdr3_length: 18; v_call: TRBV28; j_call: TRBJ1-2; clone_size: .; d_call: .; cdr3_aa: CASSSSDGGLRSNYGYTF; cdr3_nt: TGTGCCAGCAGTTCATCCGACGGAGGGTTACGCTCTAACTATGGCTACACCTTC
cdr3_length: 14; v_call: TRBV4-1; j_call: TRBJ2-7; clone_size: few; d_call: .; cdr3_aa: CASSLDQDIYEQYF; cdr3_nt: TGCGCCAGCAGCCTCGACCAGGACATATACGAGCAGTACTTC
cdr3_length: 12; v_call: TRBV7-9; j_call: TRBJ1-2; clone_size: .; d_call: .; cdr3_aa: CASSLENYGYTF; cdr3_nt: TGTGCCAGCAGCTTAGAGAACTATGGCTACACCTTC
cdr3_length: 13; v_call: TRBV27; j_call: TRBJ1-6; clone_size: .; d_call: .; cdr3_aa: CASSYSPNSPLHF; cdr3_nt: TGTGCCAGCAGTTACAGCCCTAATTCACCCCTCCACTTT
cdr3_length: 13; v_call: TRBV28; j_call: TRBJ1-2; clone_size: .; d_call: TRBD1; cdr3_aa: CASSHGQDYGYTF; cdr3_nt: TGTGCCAGCAGCCATGGACAGGACTATGGCTACACCTTC
cdr3_length: 17; v_call: TRBV25-1; j_call: TRBJ2-2; clone_size: .; d_call: TRBD1; cdr3_aa: CASSEYETGTNTGELFF; cdr3_nt: TGTGCCAGCAGTGAATACGAGACAGGGACGAACACCGGGGAGCTGTTTTTT
cdr3_length: 15; v_call: TRBV4-1; j_call: TRBJ1-4; clone_size: .; d_call: TRBD1; cdr3_aa: CASSQGDRGLEKLFF; cdr3_nt: TGCGCCAGCAGCCAAGGGGACAGGGGGCTTGAAAAACTGTTTTTT
cdr3_length: 15; v_call: TRBV5-6; j_call: TRBJ2-7; clone_size: .; d_call: TRBD2; cdr3_aa: CASSKRGGVVYEQYF; cdr3_nt: TGTGCCAGCAGCAAGCGGGGAGGTGTGGTTTACGAGCAGTACTTC
cdr3_length: 17; v_call: TRBV27; j_call: TRBJ2-6; clone_size: .; d_call: TRBD1; cdr3_aa: CASSSRTGEAGANVLTF; cdr3_nt: TGTGCCAGCAGTTCCCGGACAGGGGAGGCTGGGGCCAACGTCCTGACTTTC
cdr3_length: 17; v_call: TRBV7-9; j_call: TRBJ1-5; clone_size: .; d_call: TRBD1; cdr3_aa: CASSLGTGAGNNQPQHF; cdr3_nt: TGTGCCAGCAGCTTAGGGACAGGGGCCGGAAACAATCAGCCCCAGCATTTT
cdr3_length: 13; v_call: TRBV9; j_call: TRBJ1-5; clone_size: .; d_call: .; cdr3_aa: CASSASGNQPQHF; cdr3_nt: TGTGCCAGCAGCGCTTCGGGGAATCAGCCCCAGCATTTT
cdr3_length: 18; v_call: TRBV7-9; j_call: TRBJ2-3; clone_size: .; d_call: TRBD2; cdr3_aa: CASSLGLAGVRSTDTQYF; cdr3_nt: TGTGCCAGCAGCTTAGGGCTAGCGGGAGTGAGGAGCACAGATACGCAGTATTTT